These 32 T cell receptor beta chains originate from one sample sequenced in a study of molecular identifiers for immune sequencing clone quantification. A single record per CDR3 protein comes from TCRdb applying MiXCR to the PCR reads. There are approximately 550,000 distinct CDR3 sequences in the sample; less than 30% occur only once, and around 0.79% lies in the top ten. The sample comprised naive CD8+ T cells from blood, with Jurkat cell RNA spiked in. As for subset: FACS-sorted CD8+CD4-CCR7+CD45RA+ naive T cells. The source is a human donor in good health. Some libraries in this study had Jurkat cell RNA spiked in.

This chain links TRBV27 with TRBJ2-7, with 11 nucleotides matching TRBD1. Unmatched junction bases numbered 4, after V lost 4 bases and J lost 2 bases. In germline, CDR1 is MNHEY, CDR2 SMNVEV (reference sequence). This CDR3 contains 15 residues. The CDR3 here is CASSWGGQGAYEQYF. CDR3 DNA: TGTGCCAGCAGTTGGGGGGGACAGGGGGCCTACGAGCAGTACTTC.

This clonotype has just a few counts. The chain recombines TRBV28 with TRBJ2-1; weak D call: TRBD1 (6 bases). Per the germline V gene, CDR1 is MDHEN and CDR2 is SYDVKM. The CDR3 extends over 13 amino acids. Trimming stripped 4 bases from V and 8 bases from J, with 12 bases between. The CDR3 reads CASSWDIGYEQFF. CDR3 nucleotide sequence: TGTGCCAGCAGTTGGGACATAGGCTATGAGCAGTTCTTC. Full variable domain (remainder filled in from reference TRBV28 and TRBJ2-1): DVKVTQSSRYLVKRTGEKVFLECVQDMDHENMFWYRQDPGLGLRLIYFSYDVKMKEKGDIPEGYSVSREKKERFSLILESASTNQTSMYLCASSWDIGYEQFFGPGTRLTVL.

The chain links TRBV11-2 to TRBJ2-2; TRBD2 aligns across 9 bases. Trimming removed 5 bases from V and 6 bases from J; junction bases left unmatched: 13. Germline-derived CDR1 and CDR2 are SGHAT and FQNNGV. CDR3 length: 17 amino acids. CDR3 sequence (DNA): TGTGCCAGCAGCCCCTATCTGTCTGAGCGGGAGGCCGGGGAGCTGTTTTTT. The encoded protein is CASSPYLSEREAGELFF. Filled out from reference TRBV11-2 and TRBJ2-2, the complete variable domain reads EAGVAQSPRYKIIEKRQSVAFWCNPISGHATLYWYQQILGQGPKLLIQFQNNGVVDDSQLPKDRFSAERLKGVDSTLKIQPAKLEDSAVYLCASSPYLSEREAGELFFGEGSRLTVL.

This clonotype was detected ten times or more. The rearrangement uses TRBV5-4 and TRBJ2-3, with 10 bases identical to TRBD2. The CDR3 runs 15 residues. Germline loops: CDR1 SGHNT, CDR2 YYREEE (reference sequence). J lost 5 bases, V lost 5 bases, and 8 bases had no gene match. As DNA, the CDR3 is TGTGCCAGCAGAACAGCGGGGGGGCCGGGAGATACGCAGTATTTT. As protein: CASRTAGGPGDTQYF.

This clonotype was seen repeatedly, ten times or more. The chain carries TRBV12-3 or TRBV12-4 and TRBJ1-5, with D unclear. CDR3 length equals 13 residues. Trimming removed 2 bases from V and 8 bases from J, with 10 bases in between. The chain's CDR3 is CASSLWSLEPQHF. CDR3 DNA sequence: TGTGCCAGCAGTTTATGGAGTTTGGAGCCCCAGCATTTT.

On this clonotype itself: One end of the junction varies from germline; a read error may be responsible. The rearrangement uses TRBV2 and TRBJ2-7; D is unresolved. This CDR3 spans 12 amino acids. Germline V gene lookup returns CDR1 SNHLY and CDR2 FYNNEI. The CDR3 nucleotides are TGTGCCAGCAGTGCGCAGAACTACGAGCACTACTTC. Protein: CASSAQNYEHYF.

In this sample, this clonotype turned up many times. The rearrangement links TRBV14 to TRBJ1-1, with 7 positions matching TRBD1. With V trimmed by 2 bases and J by 0 bases, 15 bases remained unmatched. CDR1 is SGHDN, CDR2 FVKESK, per germline. The CDR3 has 19 residues. The CDR3 here is CASSQLPRGQIIMNTEAFF. The CDR3 nucleotides read TGTGCCAGCAGCCAACTCCCCCGGGGACAGATTATCATGAACACTGAAGCTTTCTTT.

The chain has TRBV14 and TRBJ2-5, with TRBD2 matching 7 bases. This CDR3 has 15 amino acids. In germline, CDR1 is SGHDN, CDR2 FVKESK. V shed 4 bases and J 4 bases; nucleotides not matched to a gene: 9. The CDR3 sequence is CASSLAGSGGETQYF. In DNA, the CDR3 is TGTGCCAGCAGCCTAGCAGGCTCGGGGGGAGAGACCCAGTACTTC.

This chain links TRBV29-1 with TRBJ1-1, with D unclear. The CDR3 runs 12 residues. Looked up from germline, CDR1 is SQVTM and CDR2 is ANQGSEA. V lost 7 bases, J lost 6 bases, and 15 bases lay in between. The CDR3: CSAWPREAEAFF. Written as DNA, the CDR3 is TGCAGCGCGTGGCCAAGAGAGGCTGAAGCTTTCTTT. The whole variable domain, filled in from reference TRBV29-1 and TRBJ1-1, reads SAVISQKPSRDICQRGTSLTIQCQVDSQVTMMFWYRQQPGQSLTLIATANQGSEATYESGFVIDKFPISRPNLTFSTLTVSNMSPEDSSIYLCSAWPREAEAFFGQGTRLTVV.

Many counts were recorded for this clonotype. The chain has TRBV5-1 and TRBJ2-1; 8 nucleotides align to TRBD1. The CDR3 is 15 amino acids. The germline CDR1 and CDR2 sequences are SGHRS and YFSETQ. Germline trimming cut 5 bases from V and 9 bases from J; bases unmatched to any gene: 13. CDR3 residues: CASRSTGQGMLEQFF. CDR3 sequence (DNA): TGCGCCAGCAGGTCCACCGGACAGGGCATGCTTGAGCAGTTCTTC.

The chain has TRBV4-3 and TRBJ2-1, with TRBD2 identical over 12 bases. Germline trimming cut 0 bases from V and 2 bases from J; bases unmatched to any gene: 5. The V gene's germline CDR1 is LGHNA and CDR2 YSLEER. The CDR3 length is 18 residues. CDR3 nucleotides: TGCGCCAGCAGCCAAGATTTTACTAGCGGGGGGACCTACAATGAGCAGTTCTTC. Protein: CASSQDFTSGGTYNEQFF.

This clonotype was seen more than once but under ten times. The chain combines TRBV7-9 with TRBJ1-1; 8 bases fit TRBD1. Losses at the gene ends were 4 bases for V and 11 bases for J; bases not matched to a gene: 3. Germline V gives CDR1 SEHNR, CDR2 FQNEAQ (reference sequence). The CDR3 sequence is 11 residues long. The CDR3 coding sequence is TGTGCCAGCAGCTCGACAGGGGTGGCTTTCTTT. Translation: CASSSTGVAFF.

The table lists this clonotype with many counts. The chain couples TRBV25-1 to TRBJ2-4; 7 bases map to TRBD1. Trimming took 5 bases from V and 0 from J; bases not matched to a gene: 13. Germline V gene lookup returns CDR1 MGHDK and CDR2 SYGVNS. The CDR3 sequence is 18 residues long. Written as DNA, the CDR3 is TGTGCCAGCAGTCCGCCGGACAGGCTCCCTTTAGCCAAAAACATTCAGTACTTC. Protein product: CASSPPDRLPLAKNIQYF.

This clonotype appeared a few times. CDR3 bases: TGTGCCAGCAGTTACCAGGGGGGGGCGTTTAGCGAGCAGTACTTC. This translates into CASSYQGGAFSEQYF. The chain employs TRBV27 and TRBJ2-7; D could derive from TRBD1 or TRBD2 (7 bases each). CDR3 length: 15 amino acids. Germline loops: CDR1 MNHEY, CDR2 SMNVEV (reference sequence). Trimming took 4 bases from V and 6 from J, leaving 19 bases between them.

V gene TRBV28 combines with J gene TRBJ2-7; maybe TRBD2 (5 bases). The length of the CDR3 is 14 residues. The germline gives CDR1 MDHEN, CDR2 SYDVKM. Deletions cut 5 bases from V and 2 bases from J, with 13 bases between. This CDR3 reads CASSNPGRAYEQYF. The CDR3 DNA reads TGTGCCAGCAGTAACCCGGGAAGGGCCTACGAGCAGTACTTC.

Comment on this clonotype: A much larger clone lies a single base off, so this may be a read error. The conserved phenylalanine or tryptophan normally closing the CDR3 is absent here, so this likely arose from a read error. This rearrangement joins TRBV29-1 to TRBJ2-2, with a possible D match to TRBD1 (5 bases). The CDR3 totals 13 residues. V was pared by 3 bases and J by 6 bases, with 11 bases between. Germline CDR1 SQVTM, CDR2 ANQGSEA. The CDR3 bases are TGCAGCGTTGAGGCAGGGATACCCGGGGAGCTGTTTTCT. The encoded protein is CSVEAGIPGELFS.

The chain employs TRBV27 and TRBJ1-5; D is unresolved. Trimming took off 1 base at V and 1 base at J, with 8 bases between the two ends. Per germline, CDR1 MNHEY and CDR2 SMNVEV (reference sequence). This CDR3 comprises 15 residues. CDR3 in DNA: TGTGCCAGCAGTTTATTCCCGACCAGCAATCAGCCCCAGCATTTT. It is translated as CASSLFPTSNQPQHF.

This clonotype was counted between two and nine times. One end of the junction is discordant with germline, which a read error may explain. The chain couples TRBV6-1 to TRBJ2-7; D unresolved. From germline, CDR1 is MNHNS and CDR2 SASEGT. CDR3 length equals 12 residues. This CDR3 is CASSEGSTDLDF. The CDR3 bases are TGTGCCAGCAGTGAAGGAAGTACGGATCTGGACTTC.

The chain links TRBV11-3 to TRBJ2-2, with unresolved D. The germline CDR1 and CDR2 sequences are SGHNT and YENEEA. Trimming removed 2 bases at V and 2 bases at J, with 15 bases between. CDR3 size: 17 residues. For the CDR3, the DNA is TGTGCCAGCAGCTTAAGTCTCTCGCCTCTAAACACCGGGGAGCTGTTTTTT. This gives the protein CASSLSLSPLNTGELFF.

Comments on this clonotype: A much larger clone is a single base away; this may be a read error. V is TRBV12-3 or TRBV12-4 and J is TRBJ2-3, with 8 bases identical to TRBD2. This CDR3 has 15 amino acids. Losses at the gene ends were 6 bases for V and 5 bases for J; bases not matched to a gene: 10. The CDR3 bases are TGTGCCAGCAGAGCCCTCGGGGGGGGATTAGATACGCAGTATTTT. As protein: CASRALGGGLDTQYF.

This chain connects TRBV9 to TRBJ1-1, with TRBD1 identical over 8 bases. The CDR3 contains 15 residues. Trimming removed 3 bases from V and 1 base from J; junction bases left unmatched: 5. CDR1 and CDR2 from the germline V gene are SGDLS and YYNGEE. The CDR3 bases are TGTGCCAGCAGCGGAGCGACAGGGGCGAACACTGAAGCTTTCTTT. Translated, it gives CASSGATGANTEAFF. Full variable domain (missing parts from reference TRBV9 and TRBJ1-1): DSGVTQTPKHLITATGQRVTLRCSPRSGDLSVYWYQQSLDQGLQFLIQYYNGEERAKGNILERFSAQQFPDLHSELNLSSLELGDSALYFCASSGATGANTEAFFGQGTRLTVV.

The chain links TRBV6-2 or TRBV6-3 to TRBJ2-1; D possibly corresponds to TRBD2 (6 bases). Deletions cut 5 bases from V and 4 bases from J, with 18 bases between. Germline CDR1 reads MNHEY; CDR2 reads SVGEGT. This CDR3 has 16 residues. CDR3 region: CASSIGTGVFYNEQFF. CDR3 DNA: TGTGCCAGCAGTATTGGTACGGGGGTATTTTACAATGAGCAGTTCTTC.

Details on this clonotype: A read error may produce the germline difference seen at one junction end. This chain uses TRBV12-3 or TRBV12-4 with TRBJ2-7; D remains ambiguous. The CDR3 spans 12 residues. CDR3 coding DNA: TGTGCCAGCAGTACCGAGCGAGGCGAGCGGTACTTC. Encoded protein: CASSTERGERYF.

This clonotype was picked up many times. This chain links TRBV4-2 with TRBJ1-2; D ambiguous. The CDR3 is 12 residues long. Per germline, CDR1 LGHNA and CDR2 YNFKEQ. With 5 bases removed from V and 1 base from J, the gap between germline ends came to 5 bases. CDR3: CASSSNNYGYTF. CDR3 nucleotide sequence: TGTGCCAGCAGCTCCAATAACTATGGCTACACCTTC.

The table lists this clonotype with many counts. The chain couples TRBV25-1 to TRBJ2-1; D is ambiguous. There are 13 residues in the CDR3. The germline gives CDR1 MGHDK, CDR2 SYGVNS. V was shortened by 8 bases and J by 1 base, with 9 bases between the two germline ends. In DNA, the CDR3 is TGTGCCAGCTCCGATAGGTCCTACAATGAGCAGTTCTTC. Translated, it gives CASSDRSYNEQFF.

The table lists this clonotype with many counts. J is TRBJ1-5 and V is TRBV28; D perhaps matches TRBD1 (6 bases). CDR1 and CDR2 from the germline V gene are MDHEN and SYDVKM. Between the trimmed V and J ends, which lost 6 bases and 5 bases, there was a span of 20 bases. This CDR3 spans 16 amino acids. The CDR3 is CASSLGLLTGHQPQHF. For the CDR3, the DNA is TGTGCCAGCAGCTTGGGCCTGCTGACAGGCCATCAGCCCCAGCATTTT.

The V and J genes are TRBV21-1 and TRBJ1-2; TRBD1 is the table's D call, not checked against the DNA. TRBV21-1 is recorded as a pseudogene. This CDR3 region has 16 residues. Here the CDR3 reads CASSASIRKGAYGYTF. The DNA of the CDR3 is TGTGCCAGCAGCGCAAGTATTAGAAAGGGGGCGTATGGCTACACCTTC.

This clonotype was counted ten times or more. This chain uses TRBV24-1 with TRBJ2-2, with 8 nucleotides matching TRBD2. In germline, CDR1 is KGHDR, CDR2 SFDVKD. V was clipped by 4 bases and J by 0 bases; unmatched bases: 6. This CDR3 spans 17 amino acids. DNA of the CDR3: TGTGCCACCAGTGACTATTCGGGGGGGCCGAACACCGGGGAGCTGTTTTTT. Amino acids: CATSDYSGGPNTGELFF.

The sample holds one count of this clonotype. This may stem from a read error, because a much larger clone lies one nucleotide away. V usage is TRBV7-9 and J usage is TRBJ1-1; D gene unclear. V was pared by 8 bases and J by 6 bases, with 13 bases between. The CDR3 is 12 amino acids. Germline CDR1 SEHNR, CDR2 FQNEAQ (reference sequence). The chain's CDR3 is CASGYVAPEAFF. CDR3 nucleotide sequence: TGTGCCAGCGGCTATGTGGCTCCTGAAGCTTTCTTT.

This clonotype was observed a few times. V and J are TRBV7-8 and TRBJ1-1; 7 nucleotides agree with TRBD1. After removal of 1 base from V and 5 bases from J, the junction contained 7 bases not matched to a gene. There are 15 residues in the CDR3. Germline V gene lookup returns CDR1 SGHVS and CDR2 FQNEAQ. The CDR3 nucleotides are TGTGCCAGCAGCTTAGAAACAGGGGATGGGACTGAAGCTTTCTTT. This codes for CASSLETGDGTEAFF.

This chain uses TRBV11-2 with TRBJ2-7; the D call may be TRBD1 or TRBD2 (5 bases each). V lost 5 bases, J lost 0 bases, and 14 bases lay in between. The CDR3 totals 15 residues. The germline V gene has CDR1 SGHAT and CDR2 FQNNGV. CDR3 coding DNA: TGTGCCAGCAGCCCGGGACGTATAAGCTCCTACGAGCAGTACTTC. Translating gives CASSPGRISSYEQYF.

This clonotype occurred many times. V is TRBV11-2 and J is TRBJ2-1; D remains ambiguous. The V gene lost 2 bases and the J gene lost 10 bases, with 9 bases spanning the gap. This CDR3 region has 12 residues. Germline values: CDR1 SGHAT, CDR2 FQNNGV. CDR3 sequence reads: CASSLYSQEQFF. Written as DNA, the CDR3 is TGTGCCAGCAGCTTATATAGTCAGGAGCAGTTCTTC.